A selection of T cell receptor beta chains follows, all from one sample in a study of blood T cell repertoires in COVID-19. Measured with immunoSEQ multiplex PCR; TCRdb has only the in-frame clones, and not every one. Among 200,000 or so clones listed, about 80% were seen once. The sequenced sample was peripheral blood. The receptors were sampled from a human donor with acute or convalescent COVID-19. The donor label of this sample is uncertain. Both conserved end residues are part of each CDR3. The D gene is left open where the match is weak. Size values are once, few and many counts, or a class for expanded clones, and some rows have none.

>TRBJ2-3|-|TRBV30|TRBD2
CAWSSASGRGADTQYF
TGTGCCTGGAGTTCAGCGAGCGGGAGAGGGGCAGATACGCAGTATTTT
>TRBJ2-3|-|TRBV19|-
CASSIERFTDTQYF
TGTGCCAGTAGTATAGAGCGGTTCACAGATACGCAGTATTTT
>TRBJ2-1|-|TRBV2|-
CASSELASYNEQFF
TGTGCCAGCAGTGAACTGGCTAGCTACAATGAGCAGTTCTTC
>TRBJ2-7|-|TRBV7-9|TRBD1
CASSLRGTGNPSYEQYF
TGTGCCAGCAGCCTACGGGGGACAGGCAATCCCTCCTACGAGCAGTACTTC
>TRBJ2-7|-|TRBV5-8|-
CATSSGRTYIPTYEQYF
TGTGCCACCTCGTCAGGGCGAACTTATATCCCAACCTACGAGCAGTACTTC
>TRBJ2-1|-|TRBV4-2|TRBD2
CASSQRAGGQNNEQFF
TGTGCCAGCAGCCAGCGAGCGGGAGGGCAGAACAATGAGCAGTTCTTC
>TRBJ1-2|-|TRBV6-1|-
CASTEPGGGYTF
TGTGCCAGCACCGAGCCCGGCGGTGGCTACACCTTC
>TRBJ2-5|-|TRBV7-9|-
CASSLATGGGERETQYF
TGTGCCAGCAGCTTGGCGACAGGCGGCGGAGAGAGGGAGACCCAGTACTTC
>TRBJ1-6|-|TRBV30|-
CAWDSGGHRLDSPLHF
TGTGCCTGGGATTCAGGAGGGCACAGGCTTGATTCACCCCTCCACTTT
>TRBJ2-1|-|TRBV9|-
CASSVGSGGGPPYNEQFF
TGTGCCAGCAGCGTAGGTTCGGGCGGAGGACCGCCCTACAATGAGCAGTTCTTC
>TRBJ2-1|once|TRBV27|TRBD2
CASSSPSGSFNNEQFF
TGTGCCAGCAGTTCCCCTAGCGGGAGCTTCAACAATGAGCAGTTCTTC
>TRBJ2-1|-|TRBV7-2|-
CASSLDPRQGFTNEQFF
TGTGCCAGCAGCTTAGACCCTAGGCAGGGGTTCACCAATGAGCAGTTCTTC
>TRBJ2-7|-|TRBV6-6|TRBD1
CASTWGQGNYEQYF
TGTGCCAGCACCTGGGGACAGGGGAACTACGAGCAGTACTTC
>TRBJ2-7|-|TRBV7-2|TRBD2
CASRLGLAGRGHEQYF
TGTGCCAGCAGATTGGGACTAGCGGGACGTGGCCACGAGCAGTACTTC
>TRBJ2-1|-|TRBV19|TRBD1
CASSIRGEQFF
TGTGCCAGTAGTATCAGGGGGGAGCAGTTCTTC
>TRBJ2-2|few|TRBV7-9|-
CASSLMEAGELFF
TGTGCCAGCAGCTTAATGGAGGCCGGGGAGCTGTTTTTT
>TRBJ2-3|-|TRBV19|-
CASSTGSVARTDTQYF
TGTGCCAGTAGTACAGGCTCGGTAGCGCGCACAGATACGCAGTATTTT
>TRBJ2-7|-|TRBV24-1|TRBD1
CATSDSDRASNEQYF
TGTGCCACCAGTGACTCGGACAGGGCCAGCAACGAGCAGTACTTC
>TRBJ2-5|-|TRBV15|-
CATSRDRGEETQYF
TGTGCCACCAGCAGAGACAGGGGGGAAGAGACCCAGTACTTC
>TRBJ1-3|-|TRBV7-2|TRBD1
CASSSQGAGNTIYF
TGTGCCAGCAGCTCTCAGGGGGCCGGAAACACCATATATTTT
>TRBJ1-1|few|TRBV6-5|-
CASTLSGGSNTEAFF
TGTGCCAGCACCCTCTCCGGGGGATCTAACACTGAAGCTTTCTTT
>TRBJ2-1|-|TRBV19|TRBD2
CASSPWSGASYNEQFF
TGTGCCAGTAGCCCCTGGAGCGGGGCTTCCTACAATGAGCAGTTCTTC
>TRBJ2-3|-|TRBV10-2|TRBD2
CASSDRGRITDTQYF
TGCGCCAGCAGTGATCGCGGGAGGATCACAGATACGCAGTATTTT
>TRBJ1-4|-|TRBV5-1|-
CASSLNREGATNEKLFF
TGCGCCAGCAGCTTGAACAGGGAGGGGGCAACTAATGAAAAACTGTTTTTT
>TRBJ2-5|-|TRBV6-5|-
CASSYSYGQETQYF
TGTGCCAGCAGTTACTCGTACGGTCAAGAGACCCAGTACTTC
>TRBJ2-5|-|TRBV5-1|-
CASSLSGANVETQYF
TGCGCCAGCAGCTTGTCAGGGGCCAATGTCGAGACCCAGTACTTC